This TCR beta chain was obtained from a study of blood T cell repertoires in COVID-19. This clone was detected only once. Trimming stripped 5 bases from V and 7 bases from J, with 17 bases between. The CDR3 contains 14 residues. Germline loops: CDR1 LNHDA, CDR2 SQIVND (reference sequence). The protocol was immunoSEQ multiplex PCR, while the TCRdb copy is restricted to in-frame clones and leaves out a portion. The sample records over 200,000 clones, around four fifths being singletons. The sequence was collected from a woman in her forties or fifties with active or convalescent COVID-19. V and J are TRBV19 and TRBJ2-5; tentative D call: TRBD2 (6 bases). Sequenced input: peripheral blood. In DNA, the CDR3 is TGTGCCAGTAGTCCTCGACTAGTTCCGGGGACCCAGTACTTC. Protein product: CASSPRLVPGTQYF.